This record covers a single T cell receptor beta chain. The antigen is not known. Authors of the study amplified TCR beta CDR3 regions from RNA transcripts. Primed by the HTBI set, a first-round RT-PCR was run on the TCR CDR3. TCRdb re-analysed the multiplex PCR reads in MiXCR, keeping a single row per CDR3 protein. The table lists about 250,000 distinct CDR3 sequences, 22% of them singletons. PBMCs were derived from 7.5 to 10 ml fresh peripheral blood. This sample is part of a study of T cells in Graves' hyperthyroidism and ophthalmopathy. Study-wide findings and caveats: Most thyroid clonotypes expanded above 0.001 were also detected in blood. Stable hyperthyroidism and ophthalmopathy were separated using 13 V-J signatures.

The specimen sequenced was blood. This clonotype originated in a young man with Graves' ophthalmopathy.

The CDR3 loop is CASSAWQWSGGYGNQPQHF. The CDR3 region has the DNA TGTGCCAGTAGTGCTTGGCAGTGGTCGGGGGGATATGGCAATCAGCCCCAGCATTTT. This chain links TRBV19 with TRBJ1-5; maybe TRBD1 (5 bases). V was cut by 5 bases and J by 2 bases, with 25 bases left in between. This CDR3 region has 19 residues. From germline, CDR1 is LNHDA and CDR2 SQIVND (reference sequence).